A single sample is the source of the 18 T cell receptor beta chains below, sequenced in a study of OX40 agonist ivuxolimab in advanced cancers. Only in-frame clones appear in the TCRdb table, and some are missing; sequencing was by immunoSEQ multiplex PCR. The sample lists 80,000 to 95,000 clones, under 95% seen once, with about 8.5% in the top ten. The sample was CD4+ or CD8+ T cells sorted from blood, taken in a trial of the OX40 agonist ivuxolimab. Receptors originate from an adult with an advanced solid tumor such as melanoma, head and neck, liver or kidney cancer.

The V gene is TRBV14, the J gene TRBJ2-3, with a possible D match to TRBD2 (6 bases). The CDR3 is 14 amino acids. The germline V gene encodes CDR1 SGHDN and CDR2 FVKESK. V shed 4 bases and J shed 8 bases, with 16 bases lying between them. The CDR3 DNA reads TGTGCCAGCAGCCGACAAACTAGCAGCCCTACGCAGTATTTT. Its protein product is CASSRQTSSPTQYF.

This sequence joins TRBV27 and TRBJ2-7; TRBD1 might be the D (5 bases). The V gene lost 2 bases and the J gene lost 6 bases, with 17 bases spanning the gap. This CDR3 spans 15 amino acids. Germline CDR1 MNHEY, CDR2 SMNVEV (reference sequence). CDR3 DNA: TGTGCCAGCAGTTTAATCATTGGACATCCCTCCGAGCAGTACTTC. It encodes CASSLIIGHPSEQYF.

The V and J genes are TRBV19 and TRBJ2-1; 12 nucleotides agree with TRBD2. The CDR3 runs 14 residues. The V and J ends lost 7 bases and 9 bases, in that order; junction bases with no gene match: 7. Germline CDR1 reads LNHDA; CDR2 reads SQIVND (reference sequence). The CDR3 region is CASTLAGGYGEQFF. The CDR3 DNA sequence: TGTGCCAGTACACTAGCGGGAGGCTACGGTGAGCAGTTCTTC.

The J gene is TRBJ2-2, the V gene TRBV10-1, with 7 nucleotides matching TRBD1. CDR3 length: 14 amino acids. With 2 bases clipped from V and 7 bases from J, the junction kept 4 bases outside the gene matches. Germline values: CDR1 WNHNN, CDR2 SYGVQD (reference sequence). The DNA of the CDR3 is TGCGCCAGCAGTGAGATGAACAGGGGCGGGGAGCTGTTTTTT. Its translation is CASSEMNRGGELFF.

V and J are TRBV7-3 and TRBJ1-1; maybe TRBD1 (5 bases). V lost 4 bases and J 11 bases, leaving 17 bases between the germline ends. This CDR3 is built from 13 residues. Per germline, CDR1 SGHTA and CDR2 FQGTGA. The CDR3: CASSSREARQAFF. The CDR3 nucleotides are TGTGCCAGCAGCTCCAGGGAGGCCCGGCAGGCTTTCTTT.

The chain employs TRBV5-4 and TRBJ1-1; weak D call: TRBD1 (5 bases). With 0 bases removed from V and 1 base from J, the gap between germline ends came to 10 bases. Germline CDR1 reads SGHNT; CDR2 reads YYREEE (reference sequence). CDR3 length equals 15 residues. DNA of the CDR3: TGTGCCAGCAGCTTGGGTGGGGGTCCGAACACTGAAGCTTTCTTT. Amino acids: CASSLGGGPNTEAFF.

The J gene is TRBJ2-1, the V gene TRBV7-6, with 10 positions matching TRBD2. CDR1 SGHVS and CDR2 FNYEAQ come from the germline V gene. With 3 bases clipped from V and 9 bases from J, the junction kept 11 bases outside the gene matches. The CDR3 loop spans 16 amino acids. CDR3 region: CASSFDLAGASPEQFF. The CDR3 region has the DNA TGTGCCAGCAGCTTCGATCTAGCGGGAGCCTCCCCTGAGCAGTTCTTC.

The genes are TRBV6-4 and TRBJ1-5; no definite D call. This CDR3 comprises 13 residues. Germline V gene sequence: CDR1 MRHNA, CDR2 SNTAGT. V was shortened by 2 bases and J by 4 bases, with 6 bases between the two germline ends. The CDR3 loop reads CASSDGPNQPQHF. DNA of the CDR3: TGTGCCAGCAGTGACGGCCCGAATCAGCCCCAGCATTTT.

There are a few counts of this clone. The chain couples TRBV7-3 to TRBJ2-1, with TRBD2 identical over 12 bases. J gave up 6 bases and V 1 base, and 7 bases lay outside the gene matches. This CDR3 spans 17 amino acids. The germline gives CDR1 SGHTA, CDR2 FQGTGA. The CDR3 loop reads CASSLMSASGRANEQFF. The CDR3 DNA sequence: TGTGCCAGCAGCTTAATGTCGGCTAGCGGGAGGGCCAATGAGCAGTTCTTC.

V is TRBV7-9 and J is TRBJ1-3, with a tentative D call TRBD1 (5 bases). The CDR3 has 17 amino acids. The germline V gene encodes CDR1 SEHNR and CDR2 FQNEAQ (reference sequence). With 6 bases removed from V and 0 bases from J, the gap between germline ends came to 18 bases. CDR3 protein: CASRSPGGDSSGNTIYF. Here the CDR3 DNA reads TGTGCCAGCAGGTCCCCCGGGGGGGACTCCTCTGGAAACACCATATATTTT.

This chain uses TRBV19 with TRBJ2-3, with TRBD1 matching 12 bases. The V segment lost 6 bases and the J segment 2 bases; nucleotides outside the gene matches: 15. This CDR3 spans 19 amino acids. Per germline, CDR1 LNHDA and CDR2 SQIVND (reference sequence). In DNA, the CDR3 is TGTGCCAGTAGCATCCTCGGTGGGACAGGGGGCGGGAACACAGATACGCAGTATTTT. Translated: CASSILGGTGGGNTDTQYF.

The table lists this clone with a few counts. The chain is built from TRBV4-2 and TRBJ2-5; 7 nucleotides line up with TRBD1. CDR1 is LGHNA, CDR2 YNFKEQ, per germline. The CDR3 runs 15 residues. The V segment lost 0 bases and the J segment 2 bases; nucleotides outside the gene matches: 3. The DNA for the CDR3 is TGTGCCAGCAGCCAAGAGGGACAGCTACAAGAGACCCAGTACTTC. Amino acids: CASSQEGQLQETQYF.

The J gene is TRBJ2-7, the V gene TRBV7-2; D not certain. Trimming cost V 3 bases and J 0 bases, with 12 bases left between them. In germline, CDR1 is SGHTA, CDR2 FQGNSA. The CDR3 runs 15 residues. The CDR3 region is CASSFVGSPSYEQYF. The CDR3 region has the DNA TGTGCCAGCAGCTTCGTGGGCAGCCCCTCCTACGAGCAGTACTTC.

V is TRBV6-5 and J is TRBJ1-1; D is possibly TRBD1 (6 bases). The length of the CDR3 is 14 residues. Trimming removed 10 bases at V and 1 base at J, with 16 bases between. The germline V gene has CDR1 MNHEY and CDR2 SVGAGI. The CDR3 bases are TGTGCCACCTTTTACTTACAGGGGAACACTGAAGCTTTCTTT. This encodes CATFYLQGNTEAFF.

The V gene is TRBV19, the J gene TRBJ2-3; TRBD2 is a possible D gene (5 bases). The CDR3 has 14 amino acids. Trimming took off 1 base at V and 6 bases at J, with 11 bases between the two ends. Germline CDR1 and CDR2: LNHDA and SQIVND (reference sequence). CDR3 nucleotide sequence: TGTGCCAGTAGTATAGCTGGAACGGGGGATACGCAGTATTTT. It yields the protein CASSIAGTGDTQYF.

The genes are TRBV18 and TRBJ2-4; D gene unclear. Germline CDR1 and CDR2: KGHSH and LQKENI. The CDR3 is 17 residues long. V lost 1 base and J lost 2, with 15 bases in between. The CDR3 coding sequence is TGTGCCAGCTCACCACGGATCGAGGCCCTCACCAAAAACATTCAGTACTTC. This encodes CASSPRIEALTKNIQYF.

The V gene is TRBV10-3, the J gene TRBJ1-6; D perhaps matches TRBD1 (5 bases). V was pared by 8 bases and J by 9 bases, with 23 bases between. This CDR3 has 16 residues. Germline V CDR1 and CDR2: ENHRY, SYGVKD. The CDR3 nucleotides read TGTGCCATCCGCCCCGGGGGGGTGGATACGGGTTCACCCCTCCACTTT. As protein: CAIRPGGVDTGSPLHF.

Only one count was recorded for this clone. The chain couples TRBV18 to TRBJ1-5; TRBD1 agrees at 8 bases. V trimming: 3 bases; J trimming: 2 bases; junction bases outside the gene matches: 3. Germline CDR1 is KGHSH and CDR2 is LQKENI. The CDR3 covers 15 residues. CDR3 sequence (DNA): TGTGCCAGCTCACCGACAGGGGATGGCAATCAGCCCCAGCATTTT. Protein sequence: CASSPTGDGNQPQHF.